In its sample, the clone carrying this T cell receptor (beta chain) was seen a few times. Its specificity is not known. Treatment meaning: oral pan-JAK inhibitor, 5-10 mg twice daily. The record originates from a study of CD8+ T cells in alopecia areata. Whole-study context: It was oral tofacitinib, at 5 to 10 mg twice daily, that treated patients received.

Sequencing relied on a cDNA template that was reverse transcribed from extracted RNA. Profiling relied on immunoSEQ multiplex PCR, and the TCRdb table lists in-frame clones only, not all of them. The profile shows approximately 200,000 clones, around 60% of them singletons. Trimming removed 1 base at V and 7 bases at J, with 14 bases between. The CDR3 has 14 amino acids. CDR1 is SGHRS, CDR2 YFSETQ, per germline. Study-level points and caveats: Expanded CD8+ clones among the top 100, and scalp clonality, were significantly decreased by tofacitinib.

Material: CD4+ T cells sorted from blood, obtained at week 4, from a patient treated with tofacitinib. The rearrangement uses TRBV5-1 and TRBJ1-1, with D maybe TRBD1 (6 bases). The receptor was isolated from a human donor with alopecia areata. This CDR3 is CASSLTGMGIEAFF. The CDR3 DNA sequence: TGCGCCAGCAGCTTGACAGGGATGGGGATTGAAGCTTTCTTT.